Listed below are T cell receptor beta chains from one sample, sequenced in a study of T cell responses to AZD1222 COVID-19 vaccine. Profiled with immunoSEQ multiplex PCR; TCRdb holds only in-frame clones, not every one. This repertoire shows 200,000 or so clones, around 87% found once; its top ten account for approximately 2.5%. The sample here was peripheral blood, taken on day 0 of MenACWY control vaccination. These receptors originate from an adult in good health. The CDR3 runs from the conserved cysteine through the conserved F or W.

TRBJ1-5 16 TRBV21-1 CASSKAGTVDNQPQHF
TRBJ1-4 14 TRBV30 CALDAGLANEKLFF
TRBJ2-2 16 TRBV7-9 CASSRLAGVGTGELFF
TRBJ2-1 16 TRBV14 CASSQGKGLRNNEQFF
TRBJ2-2 15 TRBV7-3 CASSRKAGGPGELFF
TRBJ1-5 13 TRBV6-2/TRBV6-3 CASSWGGNQPQHF
TRBJ1-5 14 TRBV5-5 CASSPPGTGQPQHF
TRBJ2-7 14 TRBV6-1 CASSESNRDYEQYF
TRBJ2-1 15 TRBV5-1 CASSLVGTNYNEQFF
TRBJ2-1 16 TRBV19 CASSILKRERGNEQFF
TRBJ1-6 15 TRBV13 CASSSGTGGNSPLHF
TRBJ1-3 17 TRBV18 CASSPPTGAPSGNTIYF
TRBJ2-7 13 TRBV12-3/TRBV12-4 CASSPDSSYEQYF
TRBJ1-1 13 TRBV6-5 CASSYETTTEAFF
TRBJ2-1 12 TRBV5-1 CASSSQGFEQFF
TRBJ1-1 15 TRBV7-9 CASSLPFRDNTEAFF
TRBJ2-7 14 TRBV19 CASSMGQGAYEQYF
TRBJ2-7 13 TRBV12-3/TRBV12-4 CASSQTRAAEQYF
TRBJ2-7 14 TRBV9 CASSVDYSSYEQYF
TRBJ1-4 12 TRBV7-9 CASSRTDEKLFF
TRBJ2-5 17 TRBV7-2 CASSLAGLAGVQETQYF
TRBJ2-7 12 TRBV29-1 CSVQTGSYEQYF
TRBJ2-5 14 TRBV28 CASSLRSRKETQYF
TRBJ2-1 13 TRBV30 CALHRQGLHEQFF
TRBJ1-5 13 TRBV19 CASSFRLNQPQHF
TRBJ2-2 13 TRBV30 CAWSVQAAGELFF
TRBJ1-6 14 TRBV7-2 CASSQTGHNSPLHF
TRBJ2-1 16 TRBV19 CASSKTGTGVMNEQFF
TRBJ2-5 13 TRBV29-1 CSGAHKAGETQYF
TRBJ1-4 14 TRBV7-6 CASSLEAGGEKLFF
TRBJ2-1 16 TRBV6-2/TRBV6-3 CASSYLRATGENEQFF
TRBJ1-2 16 TRBV24-1 CATSDSSRDLGDGYTF
TRBJ2-3 18 TRBV9 CASSTNRDRGSGSDTQYF
TRBJ2-7 12 TRBV28 CASSSGAYEQYF
TRBJ2-7 12 TRBV2 CASSEAEGVRYF
TRBJ2-5 16 TRBV27 CASRGHSGGAQETQYF
TRBJ2-1 16 TRBV6-1 CASSENGDNPYNEQFF
TRBJ1-1 14 TRBV4-3 CASSQAAGERTAFF
TRBJ2-5 17 TRBV24-1 CATSDRGQGRGQETQYF
TRBJ2-7 13 TRBV6-5 CASLSGTEYEQYF
TRBJ1-2 13 TRBV2 CASNGLSNYGYTF
TRBJ1-2 16 TRBV7-9 CASSPVGVRVGYGYTF
TRBJ1-5 15 TRBV2 CASSGADGENNPQHF
TRBJ2-7 16 TRBV7-2 CASSFQGQGGSYEQYF
TRBJ2-7 13 TRBV5-4 CASSLPASYEQYF
TRBJ1-5 15 TRBV28 CASSFVREGNQPQHF
TRBJ2-2 17 TRBV7-2 CASSALDRGVGTGELFF
TRBJ2-2 14 TRBV29-1 CSVGEARNTGELFF
TRBJ2-7 19 TRBV28 CASSFRLAGPRPSGYEQYF
TRBJ1-2 12 TRBV5-6 CASRGGGYGYTF
TRBJ1-1 13 TRBV7-3 CASSLTVGTEAFF
TRBJ2-2 15 TRBV11-2 CASSLGPLNTGELFF
TRBJ2-1 14 TRBV9 CASSVGRGDNEQFF
TRBJ1-1 11 TRBV6-5 CASSPGTEAFF
TRBJ2-1 15 TRBV6-1 CASSEIEGEHNEQFF
TRBJ2-6 17 TRBV5-6 CARSLYNNPSGANVLTF
TRBJ2-2 15 TRBV4-1 CASSQNGGLTGELFF
TRBJ1-2 13 TRBV5-6 CASSLVPVFGYTF
TRBJ1-1 14 TRBV19 CASSLQGVGTEAFF